This T cell receptor (beta chain) was obtained from a study of identical twins. V trimming: 4 bases; J trimming: 0 bases; junction bases outside the gene matches: 6. Germline V CDR1 and CDR2: SGHRS, YFSETQ. This CDR3 region has 15 residues. Findings and caveats of the study: Conclusions came from cross-sectional statistical analysis, not from following the same donors.

TCRdb independently ran MiXCR on the 5' RACE reads; one entry per CDR3 protein. The data show 400,000 to 550,000 distinct CDR3 sequences, under 25% seen once. Regarding this clonotype: Its specificity is unknown.

These records were also assigned to another study, of T cells expressing NK-cell markers. That publication notes: The authors sequenced eight donors, of whom seven were HCMV-seropositive and one was seronegative.

This clonotype was sampled from a woman in her late teens or twenties in good health. The V and J genes are TRBV5-1 and TRBJ1-1, with 7 bases matching TRBD1. Sequencing used CD4+ T cells sorted from blood. The CDR3 loop is CASSPGQALNTEAFF. The CDR3 DNA reads as TGCGCCAGCAGCCCCGGACAGGCCTTGAACACTGAAGCTTTCTTT.